This T cell receptor beta chain emerged from a study of T cell changes during pregnancy in multiple sclerosis. Clones were read by immunoSEQ multiplex PCR, and TCRdb kept only the in-frame ones, dropping some. The sample holds about 110,000 clones, 91% seen once. The sequence was obtained from a female donor with multiple sclerosis, enrolled in a pregnancy study. This material consisted of peripheral blood, taken before pregnancy.

The DNA for the CDR3 is TGTGCCAGCAGCTATGGACTAGCAGGCGCCACAGATACGCAGTATTTT. Its protein is CASSYGLAGATDTQYF. The rearrangement uses TRBV11-3 and TRBJ2-3; 8 nucleotides line up with TRBD2. The CDR3 runs 16 residues. V trimming: 4 bases; J trimming: 2 bases; junction bases outside the gene matches: 8. The germline gives CDR1 SGHNT, CDR2 YENEEA.